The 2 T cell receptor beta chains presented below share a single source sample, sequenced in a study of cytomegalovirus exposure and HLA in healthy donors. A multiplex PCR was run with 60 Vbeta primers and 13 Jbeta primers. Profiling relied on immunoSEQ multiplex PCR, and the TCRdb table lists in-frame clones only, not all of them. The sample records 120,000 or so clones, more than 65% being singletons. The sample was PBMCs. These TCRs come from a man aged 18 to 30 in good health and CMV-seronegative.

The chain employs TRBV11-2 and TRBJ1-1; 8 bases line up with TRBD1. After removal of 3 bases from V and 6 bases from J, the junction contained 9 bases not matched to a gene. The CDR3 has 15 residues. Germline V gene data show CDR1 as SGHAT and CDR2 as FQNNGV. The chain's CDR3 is CASSFMAQGASEAFF. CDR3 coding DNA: TGTGCCAGCAGCTTCATGGCGCAGGGGGCTTCTGAAGCTTTCTTT.

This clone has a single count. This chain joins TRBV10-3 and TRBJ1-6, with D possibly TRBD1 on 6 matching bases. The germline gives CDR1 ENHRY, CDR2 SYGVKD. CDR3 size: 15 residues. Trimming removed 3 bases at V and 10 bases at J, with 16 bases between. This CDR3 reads CAISDADSLASPLHF. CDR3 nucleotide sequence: TGTGCCATCAGTGATGCGGACAGTCTTGCCTCACCCCTCCACTTT.